The clone carrying this T cell receptor (beta chain) came up many times. The target antigen is unknown. A 5'RACE reaction primed in the constant segment made cDNA libraries of TCR alpha and TCR beta, and these carried sample barcodes and UMIs. TCRdb re-derived calls from the 5' RACE reads in MiXCR, one entry per CDR3 protein. Found here are about 430,000 distinct CDR3 sequences, roughly a quarter of them singletons; the top ten hold 8.5% to 9%. The data stem from a study of T-cell memory formation after mild COVID-19. Study-level findings and limits: Proof of SARS-CoV-2 specificity was absent for the second-wave clones that crested on day 37. A balance of CD4 and CD8 characterized clones contracting day 15 to 85, whereas later expanders leaned CD4+.

This CDR3 is 15 amino acids long. V lost 6 bases, J lost 2 bases, and 8 bases stayed unmatched. Germline CDR1 reads DFQATT; CDR2 reads SNEGSKA (reference sequence). V and J are TRBV20-1 and TRBJ2-7; 12 bases fit TRBD2. The TCR comes from an adult woman who had mild COVID-19 (a few samples of this study predate the infection). Cell type and time point are not known. Input material: PBMCs or a T cell subset sorted from them (not recorded which). CDR3 DNA sequence: TGCAGTGCCCCCTCCCGGACTAGCGGGACCTACGAGCAGTACTTC. It yields the protein CSAPSRTSGTYEQYF.